This T cell receptor (beta chain) was sequenced in a study of blood T cells in healthy people across ages. This clonotype was found a few times. Next came a second PCR, run for about 6 to 12 cycles, which used a sample-barcoded 5' primer along with a J-beta primer mix. TCRdb processed the 5' RACE reads anew with MiXCR; each CDR3 protein has one entry. The sample has 1.2 million to 1.5 million distinct CDR3 sequences; roughly 64% are singletons. CDR3 length: 15 amino acids. Germline CDR1 reads SEHNR; CDR2 reads FQNEAQ (reference sequence). J lost 7 bases, V lost 2 bases, and 6 bases had no gene match. The genes are TRBV7-9 and TRBJ2-1; the match to TRBD2 covers 9 bases. The clonotype originates from a man aged 18 to 30 in good health. The sequenced material came from blood. The CDR3: CASSLNSGGGNEQFF. The DNA of the CDR3 is TGTGCCAGCAGCTTAAATAGCGGGGGCGGAAATGAGCAGTTCTTC.